A few counts support the clone carrying this T cell receptor beta chain. This specimen belongs to a study of shared clonotypes between healthy human individuals. This CDR3 is built from 16 residues. Between the trimmed V and J ends, which lost 2 bases and 3 bases, there was a span of 16 bases. The germline CDR1 and CDR2 sequences are SGHDN and FVKESK. Repertoires were generated with immunoSEQ multiplex PCR, while TCRdb's copy carries only in-frame clones and drops some. The table records under 1,100,000 clones, around 74% of them present only once. Specimen: memory CD4+ T cells sorted from blood. Subset indicated: CD45RA-negative fraction. This chain links TRBV14 with TRBJ1-1; TRBD1 might be the D (5 bases). The receptor comes from a man between 18 and 29 years old in good health. The CDR3 sequence: CASSQNRQRRDTEAFF. The CDR3, as DNA: TGTGCCAGCAGCCAAAACCGACAGCGGAGGGACACTGAAGCTTTCTTT.